This T cell receptor (beta chain) is drawn from a study of regulatory T cells in long-lasting Graves disease. The CDR3 covers 15 residues. Germline V gene lookup returns CDR1 WSHSY and CDR2 SAAADI. V lost 6 bases, J lost 0 bases, and 14 bases lay in between. As to time point: persistent/refractory GD, antithyroid drugs over 5 years with positive TRAb. Extracted PBMC RNA gave rise to the TCR library. This clonotype occurred a few times. HTBI primers from iRepertoire and Arm-PCR of CDR3 regions yielded the TCR beta libraries. TCRdb analysed the multiplex PCR reads with MiXCR anew, one entry per CDR3 protein. Of roughly 490,000 distinct CDR3 sequences in the sample, approximately 22% were seen once.

V gene TRBV10-2 combines with J gene TRBJ1-1; D uncertain. The material was peripheral blood mononuclear cells (PBMCs), obtained when the disease was refractory, from a patient treated with antithyroid drugs. This receptor was identified in a female donor with Graves disease. The CDR3 nucleotides read TGCGCCAGCAGGGACCCAGGAGAAGTGAACACTGAAGCTTTCTTT. Translation gives CASRDPGEVNTEAFF.